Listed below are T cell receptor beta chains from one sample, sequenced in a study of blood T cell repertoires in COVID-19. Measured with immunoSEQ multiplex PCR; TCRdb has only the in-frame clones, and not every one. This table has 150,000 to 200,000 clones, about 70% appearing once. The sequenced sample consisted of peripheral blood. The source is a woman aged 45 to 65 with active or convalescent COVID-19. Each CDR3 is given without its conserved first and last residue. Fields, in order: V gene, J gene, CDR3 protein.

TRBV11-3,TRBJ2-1,ASSPRSSGNPNEQF
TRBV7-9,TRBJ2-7,ASSTRLAGVQEQY
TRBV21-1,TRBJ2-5,AFREETQY
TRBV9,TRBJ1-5,ASSVDSYSNQPQH
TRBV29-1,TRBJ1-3,SVEDGATGNTIY
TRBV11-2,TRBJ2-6,ASSLYGTPGANVLT
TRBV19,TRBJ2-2,ASWTGMHTGELF
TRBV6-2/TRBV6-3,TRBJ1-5,ASSYVISNQPQH
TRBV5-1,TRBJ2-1,ASSLAPGLAGGSSNEQF
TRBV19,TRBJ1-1,ASSIQGMNTEAF
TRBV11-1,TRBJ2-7,ASSFTGTYEQY
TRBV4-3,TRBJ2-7,ASSPLRDGYYEQY
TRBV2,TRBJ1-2,ASSGDRGGGYT
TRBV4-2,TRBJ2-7,ASSLGENRGRVEQY
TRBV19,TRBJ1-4,ASSSGTGASNEKLF
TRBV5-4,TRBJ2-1,ASSGGTSGYNEQF
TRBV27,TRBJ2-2,ASGQGVNTGELF
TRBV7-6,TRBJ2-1,ASSLARGGEQF
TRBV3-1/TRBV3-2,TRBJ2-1,ASSQDVGTFLGHNEQF
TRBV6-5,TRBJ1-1,ASSSPSTGGTEAF
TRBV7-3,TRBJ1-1,ASSLAGRTEAF
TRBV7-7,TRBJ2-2,ASSPAGTGELF
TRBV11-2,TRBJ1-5,ASSLGQGYSNQPQH
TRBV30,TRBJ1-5,AWSLGRVGQPQH
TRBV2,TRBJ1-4,ASSSAGTGGEKLF
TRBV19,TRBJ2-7,ASSLGGGYEQY
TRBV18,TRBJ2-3,ASSPRQGGGADTQY
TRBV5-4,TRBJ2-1,ASSSPISVDGEQF
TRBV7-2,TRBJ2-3,ASSNLHSRTDTQY
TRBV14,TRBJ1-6,ASSPRQDSPLH
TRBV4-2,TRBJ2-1,ASSQDLNNEQF
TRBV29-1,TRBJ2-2,SATDGTGELF
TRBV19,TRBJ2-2,ASTLRGLAGAYTGELF
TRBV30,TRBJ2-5,AWNRAALALETQY
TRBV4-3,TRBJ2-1,ASSLVSGRGYNEQF
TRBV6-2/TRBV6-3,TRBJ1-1,ASSYDREVEAF
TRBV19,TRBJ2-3,ASSMQGLARSTDTQY
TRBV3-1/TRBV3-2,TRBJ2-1,ASSQDGPDEQF
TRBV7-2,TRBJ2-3,ASSFLVTGVKTQY
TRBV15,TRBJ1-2,ATSGLRGPEARYGYT
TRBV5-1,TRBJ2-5,ASSLVTGRTQY
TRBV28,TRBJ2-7,ASTGGRVEQY
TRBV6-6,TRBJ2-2,ASSPLTGTGIRGELF
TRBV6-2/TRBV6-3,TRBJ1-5,ASSPRTGMAQPQH
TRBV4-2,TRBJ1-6,ASSQEGQGGSYNSPLH
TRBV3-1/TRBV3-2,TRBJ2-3,ASSRMRTGIFTDTQY
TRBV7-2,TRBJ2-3,ASSLSPLDTQY
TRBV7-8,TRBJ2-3,ASSLVAGGPVDTQY
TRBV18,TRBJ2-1,ASSTTPSPSGRVEQF
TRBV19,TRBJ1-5,ASSIVTGFDQPQH
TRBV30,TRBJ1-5,AWDIGNQPQH
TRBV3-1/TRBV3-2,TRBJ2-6,ASSQGTGLSGANVLT